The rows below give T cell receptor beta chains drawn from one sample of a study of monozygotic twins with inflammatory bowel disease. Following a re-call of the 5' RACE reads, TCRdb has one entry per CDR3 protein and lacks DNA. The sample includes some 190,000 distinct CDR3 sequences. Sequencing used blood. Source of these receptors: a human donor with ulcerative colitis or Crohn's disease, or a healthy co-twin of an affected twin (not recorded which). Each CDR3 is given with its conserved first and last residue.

CDR3 protein: CASSETGYYGYTF
V gene: TRBV5-6
J gene: TRBJ1-2

CDR3 protein: CASSWDSGNTEAFF
V gene: TRBV5-1
J gene: TRBJ1-1

CDR3 protein: CASSPLSGSSHEQYF
V gene: TRBV7-6
J gene: TRBJ2-7

CDR3 protein: CASSLRDRPYNEQFF
V gene: TRBV7-3
J gene: TRBJ2-1

CDR3 protein: CASSGRDGLRNQPQHF
V gene: TRBV7-2
J gene: TRBJ1-5

CDR3 protein: CSARRTSGQETQYF
V gene: TRBV20-1
J gene: TRBJ2-5

CDR3 protein: CAISEGLIGKLFF
V gene: TRBV10-3
J gene: TRBJ1-4

CDR3 protein: CASSLGTSGTYYEQYF
V gene: TRBV6-1
J gene: TRBJ2-7

CDR3 protein: CATKSGGAYNEQFF
V gene: TRBV19
J gene: TRBJ2-1

CDR3 protein: CASTDRDRVTDTQYF
V gene: TRBV6-1
J gene: TRBJ2-3

CDR3 protein: CASSPGASGGSYNEQFF
V gene: TRBV7-2
J gene: TRBJ2-1

CDR3 protein: CASSLGTSGSSYNEQFF
V gene: TRBV7-8
J gene: TRBJ2-1

CDR3 protein: CASSLASSNTEAFF
V gene: TRBV5-1
J gene: TRBJ1-1

CDR3 protein: CASSGVYNSPLHF
V gene: TRBV6-6
J gene: TRBJ1-6

CDR3 protein: CASSPRGRAAETQYF
V gene: TRBV3-1
J gene: TRBJ2-5

CDR3 protein: CSVGGGLAGAEEQFF
V gene: TRBV29-1
J gene: TRBJ2-1

CDR3 protein: CASSLEFQETQYF
V gene: TRBV5-1
J gene: TRBJ2-5

CDR3 protein: CASSSVGSPHPYNEQFF
V gene: TRBV6-5
J gene: TRBJ2-1

CDR3 protein: CSVRGDYEQYF
V gene: TRBV29-1
J gene: TRBJ2-7

CDR3 protein: CAWSVKPRELFF
V gene: TRBV30
J gene: TRBJ2-2

CDR3 protein: CASSTWDSGYQETQYF
V gene: TRBV4-2
J gene: TRBJ2-5

CDR3 protein: CASSVGPLGSPLHF
V gene: TRBV9
J gene: TRBJ1-6

CDR3 protein: CASRGTGPYEQYF
V gene: TRBV6-6
J gene: TRBJ2-7

CDR3 protein: CASRAEGGAGNSPLHF
V gene: TRBV2
J gene: TRBJ1-6

CDR3 protein: CSVEAAQETQYF
V gene: TRBV29-1
J gene: TRBJ2-5

CDR3 protein: CASSQEQGSTDTQYF
V gene: TRBV4-3
J gene: TRBJ2-3

CDR3 protein: CASSQGVGLAGVNEQFF
V gene: TRBV4-3
J gene: TRBJ2-1

CDR3 protein: CASSLVTQGGTEAFF
V gene: TRBV5-1
J gene: TRBJ1-1

CDR3 protein: CASSLALGLYNYGYTF
V gene: TRBV7-8
J gene: TRBJ1-2

CDR3 protein: CSAGGLYNEQFF
V gene: TRBV20-1
J gene: TRBJ2-1

CDR3 protein: CASSLAGVETQYF
V gene: TRBV7-9
J gene: TRBJ2-5

CDR3 protein: CASSYSTVGQPQHF
V gene: TRBV6-6
J gene: TRBJ1-5

CDR3 protein: CASSQRVQETQYF
V gene: TRBV6-5
J gene: TRBJ2-5

CDR3 protein: CSGTGRSTGELFF
V gene: TRBV29-1
J gene: TRBJ2-2

CDR3 protein: CSARSTFSYSEQFF
V gene: TRBV20-1
J gene: TRBJ2-1

CDR3 protein: CASSLTSGANVLTF
V gene: TRBV12-3/TRBV12-4
J gene: TRBJ2-6

CDR3 protein: CASSPRGGLAGADTQYF
V gene: TRBV11-2
J gene: TRBJ2-3

CDR3 protein: CSAVGNTEAIF
V gene: TRBV20-1
J gene: TRBJ1-1

CDR3 protein: CASSPDLRGPQPQHF
V gene: TRBV4-2
J gene: TRBJ1-5

CDR3 protein: CASSFARTPNEQFF
V gene: TRBV28
J gene: TRBJ2-1

CDR3 protein: CVSSPQGNQPQHF
V gene: TRBV7-2
J gene: TRBJ1-5

CDR3 protein: CASNGDGATGELFF
V gene: TRBV28
J gene: TRBJ2-2

CDR3 protein: CASSLSRTGIDFTGELFF
V gene: TRBV7-8
J gene: TRBJ2-2

CDR3 protein: CASSLRGKNTEAFF
V gene: TRBV3-1
J gene: TRBJ1-1

CDR3 protein: CASSQEHVLPYEQYF
V gene: TRBV3-1
J gene: TRBJ2-7

CDR3 protein: CASRKTSAETQYF
V gene: TRBV7-2
J gene: TRBJ2-5

CDR3 protein: CSVRQAPSYEQYF
V gene: TRBV29-1
J gene: TRBJ2-7

CDR3 protein: CSAPKPGGRYGYTF
V gene: TRBV20-1
J gene: TRBJ1-2

CDR3 protein: CASSLDQTQRGEQYF
V gene: TRBV5-1
J gene: TRBJ2-7

CDR3 protein: CASALASSTDTQYF
V gene: TRBV11-2
J gene: TRBJ2-3

CDR3 protein: CAISGRDGTEAFF
V gene: TRBV10-3
J gene: TRBJ1-1

CDR3 protein: CASSQVVRNEQFF
V gene: TRBV4-3
J gene: TRBJ2-1

CDR3 protein: CAISESDSGTYEQYF
V gene: TRBV10-3
J gene: TRBJ2-7

CDR3 protein: CASSPIWARVPHRTDTQYF
V gene: TRBV27
J gene: TRBJ2-3